Listed here is a single TCR beta chain. Cohort 3 donors were reported recovered after two negative PCRs, clearance, or symptom resolution. The source of the sample is a study of blood T cell repertoires in COVID-19. There are 13 residues in the CDR3. Trimming took 4 bases from V and 3 from J, leaving 11 bases between them. CDR1 and CDR2 (germline): SGHRS, YFSETQ. Clones were sequenced by immunoSEQ multiplex PCR, and TCRdb holds only the in-frame ones, with some missing. The table records around 120,000 clones, around nine tenths of them present only once. The sequence came from a woman between 50 and 59 years old who had recovered from COVID-19. V gene TRBV5-1 combines with J gene TRBJ2-7; D might be TRBD1 (5 bases). The specimen was PBMCs or T cells enriched from blood (not recorded which). This CDR3 is CASSPTDYYEQYF. The CDR3 region has the DNA TGCGCCAGCAGCCCGACAGATTACTACGAGCAGTACTTC. The variable domain in full, with the rest retrieved from reference TRBV5-1 and TRBJ2-7, is KAGVTQTPRYLIKTRGQQVTLSCSPISGHRSVSWYQQTPGQGLQFLFEYFSETQRNKGNFPGRFSGRQFSNSRSEMNVSTLELGDSALYLCASSPTDYYEQYFGPGTRLTVT.